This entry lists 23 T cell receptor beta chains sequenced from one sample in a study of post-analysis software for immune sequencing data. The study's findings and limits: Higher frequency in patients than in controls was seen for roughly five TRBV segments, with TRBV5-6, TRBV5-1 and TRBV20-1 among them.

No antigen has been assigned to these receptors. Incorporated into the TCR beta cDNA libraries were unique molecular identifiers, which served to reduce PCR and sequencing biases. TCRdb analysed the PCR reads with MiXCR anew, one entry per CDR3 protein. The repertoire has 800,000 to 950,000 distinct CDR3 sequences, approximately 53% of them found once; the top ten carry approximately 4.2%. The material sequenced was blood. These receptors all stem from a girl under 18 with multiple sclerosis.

CDR3 protein: CASSSGLAGGVDTQYF. The CDR3 region has the DNA TGTGCCAGCAGCTCCGGACTAGCGGGGGGAGTAGATACGCAGTATTTT. The genes are TRBV7-3 and TRBJ2-3; 14 positions agree with TRBD2. Germline values: CDR1 SGHTA, CDR2 FQGTGA. The CDR3 loop spans 16 amino acids. V lost 4 bases to trimming and J lost 5 bases; unmatched junction nucleotides: 5.

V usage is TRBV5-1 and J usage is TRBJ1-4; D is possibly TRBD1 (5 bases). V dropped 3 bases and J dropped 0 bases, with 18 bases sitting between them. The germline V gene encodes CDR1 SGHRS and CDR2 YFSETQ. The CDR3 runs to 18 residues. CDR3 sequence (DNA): TGCGCCAGCAGCTCTACCTACAGGAGATTCGCAACTAATGAAAAACTGTTTTTT. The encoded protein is CASSSTYRRFATNEKLFF.

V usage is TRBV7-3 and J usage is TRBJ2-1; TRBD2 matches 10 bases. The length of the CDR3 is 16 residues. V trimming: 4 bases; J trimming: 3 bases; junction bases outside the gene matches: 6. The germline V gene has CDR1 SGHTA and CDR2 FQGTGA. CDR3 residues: CASSSSGSHIYNEQFF. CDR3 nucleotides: TGTGCCAGCAGCTCTAGCGGGAGTCACATCTACAATGAGCAGTTCTTC.

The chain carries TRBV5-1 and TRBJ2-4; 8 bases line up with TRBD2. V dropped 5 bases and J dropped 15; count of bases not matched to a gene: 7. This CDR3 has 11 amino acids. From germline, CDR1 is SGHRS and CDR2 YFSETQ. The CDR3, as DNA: TGCGCCAGCAGGTTGCAGCGGGAGTTGTACTTC. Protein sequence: CASRLQRELYF.

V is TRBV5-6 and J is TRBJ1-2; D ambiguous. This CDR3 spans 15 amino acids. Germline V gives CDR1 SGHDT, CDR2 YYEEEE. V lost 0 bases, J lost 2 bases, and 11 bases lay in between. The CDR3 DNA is TGTGCCAGCAGCTTGGGGGCGGTCCTGAACTATGGCTACACCTTC. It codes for CASSLGAVLNYGYTF.

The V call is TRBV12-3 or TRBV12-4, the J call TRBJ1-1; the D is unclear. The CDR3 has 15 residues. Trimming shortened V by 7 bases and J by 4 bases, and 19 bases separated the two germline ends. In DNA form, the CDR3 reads TGTGCCAGCACTTTGGGGTACCGGGTCCTCACTGAAGCTTTCTTT. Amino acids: CASTLGYRVLTEAFF.

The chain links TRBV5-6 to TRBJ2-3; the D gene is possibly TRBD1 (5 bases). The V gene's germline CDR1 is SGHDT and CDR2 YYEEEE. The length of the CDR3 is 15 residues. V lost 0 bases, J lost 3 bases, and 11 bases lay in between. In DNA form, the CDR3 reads TGTGCCAGCAGCTTGGTGGGCAGGGCAACAGATACGCAGTATTTT. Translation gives CASSLVGRATDTQYF.

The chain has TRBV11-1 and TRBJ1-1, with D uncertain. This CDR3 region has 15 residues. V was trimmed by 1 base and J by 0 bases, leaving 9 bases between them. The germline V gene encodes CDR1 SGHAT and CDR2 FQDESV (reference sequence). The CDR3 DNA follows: TGTGCCAGCAGCTTAGTCGGGCGGATGAACACTGAAGCTTTCTTT. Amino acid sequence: CASSLVGRMNTEAFF.

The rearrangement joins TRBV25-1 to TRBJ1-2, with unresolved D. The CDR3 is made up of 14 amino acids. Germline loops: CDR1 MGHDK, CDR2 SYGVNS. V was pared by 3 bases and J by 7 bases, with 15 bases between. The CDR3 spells CASSDPQERSGYTF. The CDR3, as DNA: TGTGCCAGCAGTGATCCCCAGGAACGGAGTGGCTACACCTTC.

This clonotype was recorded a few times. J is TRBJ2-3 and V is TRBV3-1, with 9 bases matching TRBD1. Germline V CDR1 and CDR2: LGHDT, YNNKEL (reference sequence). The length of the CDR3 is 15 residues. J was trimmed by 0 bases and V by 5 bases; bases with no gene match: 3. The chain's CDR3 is CASSNRGRSTDTQYF. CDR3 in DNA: TGTGCCAGCAGCAACAGGGGGCGAAGCACAGATACGCAGTATTTT.

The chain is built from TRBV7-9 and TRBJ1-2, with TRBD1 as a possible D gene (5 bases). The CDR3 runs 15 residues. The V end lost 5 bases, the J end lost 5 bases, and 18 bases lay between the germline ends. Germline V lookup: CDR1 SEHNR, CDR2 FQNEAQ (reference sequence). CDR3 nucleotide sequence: TGTGCCAGCAGCCGATTTTGGTACGGGGGGTATGGCTACACCTTC. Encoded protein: CASSRFWYGGYGYTF.

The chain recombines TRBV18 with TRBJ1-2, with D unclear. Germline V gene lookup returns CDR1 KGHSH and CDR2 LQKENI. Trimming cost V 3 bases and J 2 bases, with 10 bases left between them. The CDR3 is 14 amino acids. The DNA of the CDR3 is TGTGCCAGCTCACCCAACAGCGCAAACTATGGCTACACCTTC. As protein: CASSPNSANYGYTF. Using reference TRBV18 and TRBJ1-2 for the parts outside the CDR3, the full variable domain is NAGVMQNPRHLVRRRGQEARLRCSPMKGHSHVYWYRQLPEEGLKFMVYLQKENIIDESGMPKERFSAEFPKEGPSILRIQQVVRGDSAAYFCASSPNSANYGYTFGSGTRLTVV.

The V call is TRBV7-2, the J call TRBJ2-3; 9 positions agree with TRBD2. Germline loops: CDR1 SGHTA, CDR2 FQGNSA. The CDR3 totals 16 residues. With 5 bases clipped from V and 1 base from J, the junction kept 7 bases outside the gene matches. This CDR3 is CASSRPSGTGTDTQYF. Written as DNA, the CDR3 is TGTGCCAGCAGCCGGCCTAGCGGGACCGGCACAGATACGCAGTATTTT.

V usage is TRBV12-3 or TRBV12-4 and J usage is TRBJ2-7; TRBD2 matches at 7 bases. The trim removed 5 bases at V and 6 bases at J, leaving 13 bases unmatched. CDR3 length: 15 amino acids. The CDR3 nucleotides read TGTGCCAGCAGTGCGACTAGGACTGGGAGGGTCGAGCAGTACTTC. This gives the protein CASSATRTGRVEQYF.

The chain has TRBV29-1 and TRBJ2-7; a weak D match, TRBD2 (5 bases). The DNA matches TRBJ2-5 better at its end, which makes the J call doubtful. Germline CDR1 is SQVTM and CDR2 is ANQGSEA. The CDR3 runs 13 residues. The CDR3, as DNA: TGCAGCGTTGGCCCGGGAACCCAAGAGACCCAGTACTTC. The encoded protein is CSVGPGTQETQYF.

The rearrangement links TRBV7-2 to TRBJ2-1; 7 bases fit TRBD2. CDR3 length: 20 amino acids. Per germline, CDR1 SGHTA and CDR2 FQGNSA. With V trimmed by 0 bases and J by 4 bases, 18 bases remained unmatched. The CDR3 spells CASSLARPRKASGDYNEQFF. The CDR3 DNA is TGTGCCAGCAGCTTAGCAAGACCCAGGAAGGCTAGCGGAGATTACAATGAGCAGTTCTTC.

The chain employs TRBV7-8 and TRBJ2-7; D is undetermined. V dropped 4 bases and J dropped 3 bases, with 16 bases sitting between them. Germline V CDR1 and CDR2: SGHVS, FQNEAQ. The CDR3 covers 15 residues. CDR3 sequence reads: CASSSGRAASYEQYF. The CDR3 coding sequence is TGTGCCAGCAGCTCAGGTCGAGCAGCCAGCTACGAGCAGTACTTC.

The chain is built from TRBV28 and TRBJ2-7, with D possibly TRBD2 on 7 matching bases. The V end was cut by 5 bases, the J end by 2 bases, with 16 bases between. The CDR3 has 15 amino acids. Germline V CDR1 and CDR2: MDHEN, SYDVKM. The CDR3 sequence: CASSPYGGLTYEQYF. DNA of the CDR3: TGTGCCAGCAGTCCCTACGGGGGGCTAACCTACGAGCAGTACTTC.

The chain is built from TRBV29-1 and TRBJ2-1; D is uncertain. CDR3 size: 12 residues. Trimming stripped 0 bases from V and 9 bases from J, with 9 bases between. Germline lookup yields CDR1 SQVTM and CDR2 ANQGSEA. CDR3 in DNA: TGCAGCGTTGAAGATCAGCAGCTTGAGCAGTTCTTC. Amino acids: CSVEDQQLEQFF.

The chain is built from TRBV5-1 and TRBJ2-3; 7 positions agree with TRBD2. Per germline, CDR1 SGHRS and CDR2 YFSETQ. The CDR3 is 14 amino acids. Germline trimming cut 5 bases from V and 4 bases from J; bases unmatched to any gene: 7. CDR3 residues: CASSRLAEADTQYF. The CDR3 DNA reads TGCGCCAGCAGTCGGCTAGCGGAGGCAGATACGCAGTATTTT. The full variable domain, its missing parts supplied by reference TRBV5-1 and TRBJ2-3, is KAGVTQTPRYLIKTRGQQVTLSCSPISGHRSVSWYQQTPGQGLQFLFEYFSETQRNKGNFPGRFSGRQFSNSRSEMNVSTLELGDSALYLCASSRLAEADTQYFGPGTRLTVL.

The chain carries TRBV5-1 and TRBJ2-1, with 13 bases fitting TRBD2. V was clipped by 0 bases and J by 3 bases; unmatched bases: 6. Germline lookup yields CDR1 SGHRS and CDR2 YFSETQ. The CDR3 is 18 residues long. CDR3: CASSLGTSGSLGYNEQFF. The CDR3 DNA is TGCGCCAGCAGCTTGGGGACTAGCGGGAGTCTGGGCTACAATGAGCAGTTCTTC.

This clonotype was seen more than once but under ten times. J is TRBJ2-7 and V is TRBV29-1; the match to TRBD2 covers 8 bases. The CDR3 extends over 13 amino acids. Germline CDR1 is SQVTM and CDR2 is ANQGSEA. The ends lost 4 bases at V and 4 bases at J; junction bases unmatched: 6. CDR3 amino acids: CSVGRTSRYEQYF. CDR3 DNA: TGCAGCGTTGGTCGGACTAGCCGATACGAGCAGTACTTC.

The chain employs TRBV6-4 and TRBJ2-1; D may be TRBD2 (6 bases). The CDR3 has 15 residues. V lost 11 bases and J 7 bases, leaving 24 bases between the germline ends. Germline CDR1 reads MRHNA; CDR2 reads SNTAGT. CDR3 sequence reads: CAGDLRCGKENEQFF. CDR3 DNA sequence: TGTGCCGGAGACCTCAGGTGCGGGAAGGAAAATGAGCAGTTCTTC.